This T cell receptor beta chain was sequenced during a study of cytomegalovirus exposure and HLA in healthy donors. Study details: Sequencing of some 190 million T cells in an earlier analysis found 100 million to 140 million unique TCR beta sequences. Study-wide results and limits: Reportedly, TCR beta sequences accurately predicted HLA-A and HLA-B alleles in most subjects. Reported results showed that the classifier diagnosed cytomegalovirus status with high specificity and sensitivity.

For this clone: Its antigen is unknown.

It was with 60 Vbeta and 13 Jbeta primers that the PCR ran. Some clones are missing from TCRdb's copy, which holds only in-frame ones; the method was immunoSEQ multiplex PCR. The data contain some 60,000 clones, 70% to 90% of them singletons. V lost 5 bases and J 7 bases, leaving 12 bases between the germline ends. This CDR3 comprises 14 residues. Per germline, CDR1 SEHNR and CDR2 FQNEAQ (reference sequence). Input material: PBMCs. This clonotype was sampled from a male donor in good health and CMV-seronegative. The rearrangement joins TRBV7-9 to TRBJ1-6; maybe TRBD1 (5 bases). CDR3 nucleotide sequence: TGTGCCAGCAGCCAGACAGCGTACAATTCACCCCTCCACTTT. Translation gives CASSQTAYNSPLHF.